This T cell receptor beta chain is drawn from a study of post-analysis software for immune sequencing data (dated by TCRdb to 2015 to 2017). With regard to the full study: Disease courses on record covered relapsing-remitting, secondary progressive and progressive-relapsing multiple sclerosis, though some patients had no subtype annotation. The multiple sclerosis patient repertoires were compared with around ten previously published healthy control repertoires from donors aged 6 to 25 years. A subset of samples was prepared in parallel using single-end sample barcoding, then pooled and co-amplified after Illumina adapter ligation. Here is what the overall study found, with its caveats: The control group was slightly older than the multiple sclerosis patient group. Significantly lower normalized Chao1 diversity was found in multiple sclerosis patients than in controls, suggesting substantial peripheral T-cell clonal expansion. Significantly higher frequencies in patients than in controls were found for several TRBV segments, including TRBV5-6, TRBV5-1 and TRBV20-1. Direct clustering with F measure revealed strong co-clustering of samples prepared in the same batch, which led to a batch-effect correction.

CDR1 and CDR2 (SQVTM, ANQGSEA) derive from the germline V gene. From its cysteine to its phenylalanine, the CDR3 spans 13 amino acids. CDR3 DNA is the only sequence kept; it has 39 bases, read in frame from the first base. Unmatched junction bases come to 10, with V trimmed by 8 bases and J by 5 bases. The receptor library was made with PCR. The sequencer listed for this sample is Illumina HiSeq 2500. To reduce PCR and sequencing biases, unique molecular identifiers were incorporated into the TCR beta cDNA libraries. Some 500,000 cDNA molecules were obtained for every 1 to 10 million input T cells, so each molecule roughly corresponded to one T cell. Patient libraries were prepared and sequenced with the same protocol used for the earlier healthy control dataset. Within a given batch, samples were prepared together, multiplexed and sequenced on the same HiSeq lane. As for how the authors treated the data: MIGEC handled the raw barcoded reads, throwing out single-read molecular identifier groups before consensus assembly and CDR3 extraction. VDJtools was used for post-analysis of the clonotype tables, with diversity normalized by down-sampling every dataset to the smallest sample size. In repertoire overlap clustering, CDR3 amino acid sequences, but not nucleotide sequences, were matched to correct batch-related cross-sample contamination. The public reads were quality trimmed at Q25 with fastp and then assembled into clones with MiXCR by TCRdb, keeping productive beta chains. Every distinct CDR3 protein forms one entry, paired with its most common genes and DNA. TCRdb's processing, not the authors' own work, is the source of the V and J calls. Across this sample there are hundreds of thousands of distinct CDR3 sequences, with approximately 30% seen only once. The top ten clonotypes cover approximately 0.55% of the sample.

This clonotype has a handful of counts. Its antigen specificity is not known. No much larger clone is present one base from it, and per-base qualities are unavailable. To demonstrate the VDJtools post-analysis software, TCR beta repertoires were profiled from the peripheral blood of about 13 young patients with multiple sclerosis. Multiple sclerosis patients were children and adolescents aged roughly 6 to 17 years. This receptor chain uses TRBV29-1 and TRBJ2-5; 8 nucleotides in the junction match TRBD1. The sequence derives from a girl aged 5-17 years with multiple sclerosis. Source material: blood. The nucleotide sequence reads TGCAGCACCGGAGGACAGGGTTCTGAGACCCAGTACTTC. Its translation reads: CSTGGQGSETQYF.